This TCR beta chain is drawn from a study of OX40 agonist ivuxolimab in advanced cancers. General study findings and limits: Dosing at 0.1 to 3.0 mg/kg was accompanied by clonal expansion of CD4+ and CD8+ blood T cells by week 6. Expansion of clones was among the lowest in partial responders at 0.1-3.0 mg/kg.

V gave up 0 bases and J gave up 9 bases, with 16 bases separating them. The CDR3 has 16 residues. Germline CDR1 and CDR2: SGDLS and YYNGEE. Any history of autoimmune disease or systemic immunosuppression disqualified patients. To note about this clone: Its antigen is unknown.

The method was immunoSEQ multiplex PCR; TCRdb's version includes in-frame clones alone and lacks a portion of them. Among roughly 110,000 clones listed, about nine tenths were seen once. The clonotype was recovered from an adult with an advanced solid tumor such as melanoma, head and neck, liver or kidney cancer. The starting material was CD4+ or CD8+ T cells sorted from blood, obtained in a trial of the OX40 agonist ivuxolimab. The V call is TRBV9, the J call TRBJ1-6; D gene unclear. The CDR3 sequence is CASSVESKPWGSPLHF. CDR3 DNA sequence: TGTGCCAGCAGCGTAGAAAGCAAACCGTGGGGTTCACCCCTCCACTTT.